One T cell receptor beta chain is described in this entry. Study processing details: Nucleated cell number was recorded as an estimate derived from reference gene primer amplification. Only in-frame clones appear in the TCRdb table, and some are missing; sequencing was by immunoSEQ multiplex PCR. V, J and clone size were drawn from that table, and D and trimming were deduced from the DNA. The sample carries about 160,000 clones, approximately 81% recorded once. This entry is derived from a study of blood T cell repertoires in COVID-19. About the study: The United States, Italy and Spain were the sources of the acute and convalescent COVID-19 samples. Sources were T cells, B-cell-depleted T cells, or PBMCs; the material itself was cDNA or gDNA.

CDR3 length equals 13 residues. Trimming took 2 bases from V and 15 from J; bases not matched to a gene: 9. Germline V gene data show CDR1 as GTSNPN and CDR2 as SVGIG (reference sequence). The sequence was obtained from a human donor with acute or convalescent COVID-19. The donor label of this sample is uncertain. The V gene is TRBV30, the J gene TRBJ1-6; the match to TRBD1 covers 8 bases. The source material was peripheral blood. The CDR3 DNA is TGTGCCTGGAGTACTTGGACAGGGAGGGTCCTCCACTTT. Amino acid sequence: CAWSTWTGRVLHF.